These 19 T cell receptor beta chains came from one sample sequenced in a study of control samples from healthy donors and cancer patients (TCRdb year 2020). Libraries were made using the immunoSEQ multiplex PCR assay. What TCRdb holds here is the immuneACCESS table cut down to in-frame rearrangements. Part of the clones is not present; checked against another copy, under half of the missing clones reflect an unresolved V gene, and the others are unexplained. This sample lists 40,000 to 55,000 clones; around 75% were detected once. More than 15% of the sample belongs to the ten largest clones. The sequenced sample consisted of formalin-fixed, paraffin-embedded tissue. These receptors were collected from a male donor with melanoma.

This clone was detected ten times or more. The sample has other DNA sequences that encode this CDR3 too. The DNA of the CDR3 is TGTGCCAGCAGCCCCCGGGACGCGGGCTACAATGAGCAGTTCTTC. Translated: CASSPRDAGYNEQFF. The V call is TRBV7-3, the J call TRBJ2-1, with D possibly called TRBD1 or TRBD2 (5 bases each). V was pared by 5 bases and J by 3 bases, with 14 bases between. This CDR3 has 15 residues. The germline V gene has CDR1 SGHTA and CDR2 FQGTGA.

The V and J genes are TRBV29-1 and TRBJ2-5; possible D gene TRBD2, 5 bases. With 5 bases removed from V and 4 bases from J, the gap between germline ends came to 17 bases. This CDR3 spans 14 amino acids. Germline V lookup: CDR1 SQVTM, CDR2 ANQGSEA. CDR3 amino acids: CSVRGRGFGETQYF. DNA of the CDR3: TGCAGCGTTAGAGGGAGAGGATTCGGAGAGACCCAGTACTTC.

V usage is TRBV5-5 and J usage is TRBJ1-5, with 7 bases that match TRBD1. CDR3 size: 14 residues. Losses at the gene ends were 0 bases for V and 11 bases for J; bases not matched to a gene: 8. In germline, CDR1 is SGHKS, CDR2 YYEKEE (reference sequence). DNA for the CDR3: TGTGCCAGCAGCTTGGATAGGGACAGAGGAGCCCAGCATTTT. Protein product: CASSLDRDRGAQHF. Based on the CDR3 plus reference TRBV5-5 and TRBJ1-5, the full variable domain is DAGVTQSPTHLIKTRGQQVTLRCSPISGHKSVSWYQQVLGQGPQFIFQYYEKEERGRGNFPDRFSARQFPNYSSELNVNALLLGDSALYLCASSLDRDRGAQHFGDGTRLSIL.

CDR3 residues: CASSYVRTGGLEKLFF. CDR3 in DNA: TGTGCCAGCAGTTACGTGCGGACAGGGGGCTTAGAAAAACTGTTTTTT. The chain has TRBV6-5 and TRBJ1-4; 11 positions agree with TRBD1. The CDR3 consists of 16 residues. The germline gives CDR1 MNHEY, CDR2 SVGAGI. V trimming: 2 bases; J trimming: 8 bases; junction bases outside the gene matches: 7.

The chain links TRBV7-3 to TRBJ2-3; the D is unclear. Trimming removed 5 bases at V and 0 bases at J, with 6 bases between. The CDR3 runs 13 residues. The germline gives CDR1 SGHTA, CDR2 FQGTGA. Here the CDR3 DNA reads TGTGCCAGCAGCCAAGGTAGCACAGATACGCAGTATTTT. This encodes CASSQGSTDTQYF.

This clone occurred a few times. CDR3 DNA: TGTGCCAGCAGTGAAGCCCACGGGGGGTCCTCTGGAAACACCATATATTTT. This gives the protein CASSEAHGGSSGNTIYF. The chain has TRBV6-1 and TRBJ1-3; D may be TRBD1 (5 bases). Per germline, CDR1 MNHNS and CDR2 SASEGT. The V and J ends lost 0 bases and 0 bases respectively, with 12 bases between them. The CDR3 covers 17 residues.

The chain links TRBV24-1 to TRBJ2-3; 14 bases are a match to TRBD2. V was clipped by 8 bases and J by 3 bases; unmatched bases: 6. In germline, CDR1 is KGHDR, CDR2 SFDVKD. The CDR3 runs to 16 residues. CDR3 sequence: CATTGTSGSGTDTQYF. For the CDR3, the DNA is TGTGCCACCACCGGGACTAGCGGGAGTGGGACAGATACGCAGTATTTT.

The V gene is TRBV2, the J gene TRBJ1-5; D perhaps matches TRBD1 (6 bases). Looked up from germline, CDR1 is SNHLY and CDR2 is FYNNEI. V was pared by 4 bases and J by 2 bases, with 12 bases between. This CDR3 spans 15 amino acids. This CDR3 is CASSAGGAGNQPQHF. The CDR3 coding sequence is TGTGCCAGCAGTGCGGGGGGCGCGGGCAATCAGCCCCAGCATTTT. Supplemented by reference TRBV2 and TRBJ1-5, the full variable domain reads EPEVTQTPSHQVTQMGQEVILRCVPISNHLYFYWYRQILGQKVEFLVSFYNNEISEKSEIFDDQFSVERPDGSNFTLKIRSTKLEDSAMYFCASSAGGAGNQPQHFGDGTRLSIL.

The V and J genes are TRBV28 and TRBJ2-7; D remains unclear. The CDR3 sequence is 12 residues long. V lost 3 bases, J lost 2 bases, and 5 bases lay in between. In germline, CDR1 is MDHEN, CDR2 SYDVKM. The CDR3 DNA reads TGTGCCAGCAGTTTCGCTCCCTACGAGCAGTACTTC. Residues: CASSFAPYEQYF.

The chain carries TRBV6-5 and TRBJ1-6, with TRBD1 identical over 7 bases. The CDR3 extends over 14 amino acids. Germline V gene data show CDR1 as MNHEY and CDR2 as SVGAGI. With V trimmed by 4 bases and J by 6 bases, 3 bases remained unmatched. The CDR3 DNA reads as TGTGCCAGCAGTTCCTACAGGGGTAATTCACCCCTCCACTTT. Translation gives CASSSYRGNSPLHF.

V is TRBV6-5 and J is TRBJ1-3; 9 nucleotides align to TRBD1. After removal of 4 bases from V and 3 bases from J, the junction contained 7 bases not matched to a gene. The CDR3 spans 16 residues. The germline CDR1 and CDR2 sequences are MNHEY and SVGAGI. The CDR3 loop is CASSSTGTGLGNTIYF. CDR3 in DNA: TGTGCCAGCAGTTCTACCGGGACAGGGCTTGGAAACACCATATATTTT.

The chain is built from TRBV15 and TRBJ1-4; tentatively, D is TRBD1 (5 bases). The V and J ends lost 1 base and 8 bases respectively, with 17 bases between them. The CDR3 covers 16 residues. Germline CDR1 and CDR2: LNHNV and YYDKDF (reference sequence). The CDR3 loop is CATSRGWTIAAEKLFF. The CDR3, as DNA: TGTGCCACCAGCAGAGGCTGGACAATAGCTGCAGAAAAACTGTTTTTT.

The chain recombines TRBV7-2 with TRBJ2-7, with D unclear. CDR1 and CDR2 (germline): SGHTA, FQGNSA. CDR3 length: 15 amino acids. Trimming cost V 5 bases and J 0 bases, with 14 bases left between them. In DNA form, the CDR3 reads TGTGCCAGCAGCCCGGGCCGTCGCATCTCCTACGAGCAGTACTTC. Translating it yields CASSPGRRISYEQYF. The entire variable domain, with the rest obtained from reference TRBV7-2 and TRBJ2-7, is as follows: GAGVSQSPSNKVTEKGKDVELRCDPISGHTALYWYRQSLGQGLEFLIYFQGNSAPDKSGLPSDRFSAERTGGSVSTLTIQRTQQEDSAVYLCASSPGRRISYEQYFGPGTRLTVT.

The genes are TRBV3-1 (or the pseudogene TRBV3-2) and TRBJ2-2; D remains unclear. The CDR3 sequence is 14 residues long. Germline lookup yields CDR1 LGHDT and CDR2 YNNKEL (reference sequence). V was trimmed by 3 bases and J by 3 bases, leaving 8 bases between them. The CDR3 region is CASSHGWDTGELFF. The CDR3, as DNA: TGTGCCAGCAGCCATGGCTGGGACACCGGGGAGCTGTTTTTT.

The chain joins TRBV28 to TRBJ2-7; 9 positions agree with TRBD2. V lost 3 bases to trimming and J lost 7 bases; unmatched junction nucleotides: 10. The CDR3 sequence is 15 residues long. Germline CDR1 is MDHEN and CDR2 is SYDVKM. CDR3 coding DNA: TGTGCCAGCAGTTTCTTGGCGGGAGGGCCGGGGGAGCAGTACTTC. It encodes CASSFLAGGPGEQYF.

This clone was recorded a few times. The V and J genes are TRBV7-6 and TRBJ2-3, with D perhaps TRBD2 (6 bases). CDR1 is SGHVS and CDR2 is FNYEAQ in the germline V gene. CDR3 length equals 18 residues. V was pared by 1 base and J by 4 bases, with 21 bases between. As DNA, the CDR3 is TGTGCCAGCAGCTTAGTAACCCCCCCGGGCGGGAAGTCAGATACGCAGTATTTT. Translating it yields CASSLVTPPGGKSDTQYF.

V gene TRBV30 combines with J gene TRBJ2-1; the match to TRBD2 covers 10 bases. Germline trimming cut 0 bases from V and 5 bases from J; bases unmatched to any gene: 4. From germline, CDR1 is GTSNPN and CDR2 SVGIG (reference sequence). The length of the CDR3 is 15 residues. CDR3 amino acids: CAWSVGLAADNEQFF. In DNA form, the CDR3 reads TGTGCCTGGAGTGTTGGACTAGCGGCAGACAATGAGCAGTTCTTC.

The V gene is TRBV28, the J gene TRBJ2-1; TRBD2 is a possible D gene (5 bases). Germline V gene sequence: CDR1 MDHEN, CDR2 SYDVKM. V was trimmed by 5 bases and J by 1 base, leaving 6 bases between them. There are 13 residues in the CDR3. The CDR3 DNA sequence: TGTGCCAGCAGTGGAGGATCCTACAATGAGCAGTTCTTC. This sequence encodes CASSGGSYNEQFF. The full variable domain, in which reference TRBV28 and TRBJ2-1 provide the parts outside the CDR3, is DVKVTQSSRYLVKRTGEKVFLECVQDMDHENMFWYRQDPGLGLRLIYFSYDVKMKEKGDIPEGYSVSREKKERFSLILESASTNQTSMYLCASSGGSYNEQFFGPGTRLTVL.

The chain combines TRBV5-6 with TRBJ1-5; the D gene is possibly TRBD1 (6 bases). The CDR3 is 15 residues long. Germline V gene sequence: CDR1 SGHDT, CDR2 YYEEEE. V was cut by 3 bases and J by 5 bases, with 15 bases left in between. CDR3 sequence reads: CASSWGPGHDQPQHF. CDR3 coding DNA: TGTGCCAGCAGCTGGGGGCCAGGGCACGATCAGCCCCAGCATTTT.